The sequence of this TCR beta chain was determined in a study of blood T cells in healthy people across ages (dated by TCRdb to between 2014 and 2017). For the wider study: In model experiments, template switching captured about one uniquely barcoded TCR beta cDNA molecule for every two T cells. Age-related changes in TCR beta repertoire diversity were measured in the study by deep sequencing normalized with unique cDNA molecular identifiers. The donors were divided into four age groups: young (average around 15 years), middle-aged (almost 40), aged (under 70) and long-lived (roughly 86). To avoid experimental bias, donors of different ages were spread randomly across the sequencing lanes. For two donors (one aged 18 to 30 and one aged 80 or older), the study analyzed two additional independent replicas of 1 million unique cDNA reads from the same blood draw. What the work shows at the level of the full study, not this receptor alone: Estimates of total diversity from one million sequenced T cells were regarded as lower bounds and underestimates. Compared with the aged group, more naive CD4+ T cells, fewer expanded clones and increased TCR diversity were shown by the long-lived group, suggesting age selection. Because the CMV infection status of the donors was unknown, age-related changes in expanded clonotypes may potentially have been confounded. Observed TCR beta diversity correlated strongly with the percentage of naive T cells measured by flow cytometry. Observed TCR beta diversity per million T cells fell roughly linearly with age, and a significant reduction was already apparent by age about 36. Since profiling was done on bulk unsorted PBMCs, naive and antigen-experienced compartments could not be conclusively compared.

Receptor amplification or capture employed 5' RACE. Reads for this sample came from an Illumina HiSeq 2500. A second PCR of roughly 7 to 12 cycles was performed with a sample-barcoded 5' primer and a J-beta primer mix. A template-switch 5' adaptor carrying 12 random nucleotides introduced a unique molecular identifier onto each TCR beta cDNA molecule. Each sample yielded at least 3 million CDR3-containing paired-end reads. First-strand cDNA was synthesized from all RNA with the Mint cDNA synthesis kit, primed by a TRBC-specific oligonucleotide. Following uracil-DNA glycosylase treatment, all cDNA underwent a first 18-cycle PCR with the universal primers M1SS and BC2_uni_R. The authors' pipeline ran thus. Each sample was normalized by randomly selecting 1 million high-quality reads, each carrying a distinct molecular identifier. Instead of being binned into consensus sequences, reads that shared molecular identifiers were thrown out. MiTCR, with a Q25 quality threshold and the strictest error-elimination algorithm, was used for CDR3 identification, clonotype clustering and error correction. A nonparametric unseen species model with Euler transformation was used to estimate lower-bound total TCR beta diversity. TCRdb reanalyzed the raw reads on its own, using fastp at Q25 for trimming and MiXCR for clone calling, and kept in-frame beta chains. Each entry is one CDR3 protein sequence, shown with its most common DNA and genes. These V and J calls derive from TCRdb rather than the authors' analysis. This sample gives 500,000 to 600,000 distinct CDR3 sequences in total; 25% to 30% of them show up just once. The ten largest account for about 18% of the sample.

This clonotype was detected a few times. There is no known antigen for this receptor. Base qualities are not at hand, and no much larger clone is one base apart. Systemically healthy Caucasian individuals from Russia, approximately 39 in total and aged roughly 6 to 90 years, were included as donors. Ten milliliters of peripheral blood were drawn from each donor into EDTA-treated Vacutainer tubes. Ficoll-Paque density-gradient centrifugation was used to isolate PBMCs, with at least 6 million obtained per sample. Total RNA, at least 5 micrograms per sample, was extracted from PBMCs with Trizol reagent. For every donor, flow cytometry on a PBMC aliquot measured the percentage of naive CD45RAhigh/CD27high T cells. The germline V gene encodes CDR1 SGHRS and CDR2 YFSETQ. The CDR3 runs 14 residues from the cysteine to the phenylalanine. Just the 42-base CDR3 DNA is kept, in frame starting at base 1. V and J are truncated by 4 bases and 4 bases respectively, leaving an intervening sequence of 14 bases.

The material sequenced was blood. The sequence links TRBV5-1 to TRBJ2-5; D gene: possibly TRBD1, on 5 matching bases. This TCR was recovered from a woman aged 70-85 years in good health. DNA sequence: TGCGCCAGCAGCGCTTTGTGGCAGGGAGAGACCCAGTACTTC. This sequence encodes CASSALWQGETQYF.